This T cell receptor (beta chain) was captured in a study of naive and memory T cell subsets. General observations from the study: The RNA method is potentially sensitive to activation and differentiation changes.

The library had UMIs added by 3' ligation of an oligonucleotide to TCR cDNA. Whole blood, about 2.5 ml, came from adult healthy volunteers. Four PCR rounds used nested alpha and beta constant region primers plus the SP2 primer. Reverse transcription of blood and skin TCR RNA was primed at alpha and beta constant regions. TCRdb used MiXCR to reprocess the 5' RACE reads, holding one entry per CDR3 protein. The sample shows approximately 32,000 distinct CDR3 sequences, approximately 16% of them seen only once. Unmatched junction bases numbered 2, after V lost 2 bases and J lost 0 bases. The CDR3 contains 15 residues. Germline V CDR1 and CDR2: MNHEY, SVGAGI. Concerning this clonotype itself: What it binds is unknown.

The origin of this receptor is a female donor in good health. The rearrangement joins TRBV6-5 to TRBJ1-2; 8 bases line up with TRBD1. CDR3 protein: CASSYGTGSNYGYTF. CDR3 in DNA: TGTGCCAGCAGTTACGGGACAGGCTCTAACTATGGCTACACCTTC.